The 25 T cell receptor beta chains listed next were all sequenced from one sample in a study of response to subunit inactivated influenza vaccine. TCRdb reanalysed the RT-PCR reads using MiXCR and keeps one entry per CDR3 protein. The sample lists approximately 700,000 distinct CDR3 sequences, about a sixth occurring once. The material sequenced was PBMCs from blood, taken about 11 days after vaccination. The receptors originated from a man aged 50 or older who received an inactivated influenza vaccine.

The table lists this clonotype with a few counts. V and J are TRBV5-5 and TRBJ2-1, with 8 nucleotides matching TRBD1. V trimming: 3 bases; J trimming: 5 bases; junction bases outside the gene matches: 13. Germline V gives CDR1 SGHKS, CDR2 YYEKEE (reference sequence). The CDR3 totals 17 residues. CDR3 amino acids: CASSWWTGNVIHNEQFF. The CDR3 DNA reads TGTGCCAGCAGCTGGTGGACAGGGAACGTGATACACAATGAGCAGTTCTTC.

This clonotype was detected only a few times. The chain is built from TRBV20-1 and TRBJ2-1, with 10 bases aligning to TRBD2. Trimming cost V 6 bases and J 6 bases; bases outside gene matches: 5. Germline lookup yields CDR1 DFQATT and CDR2 SNEGSKA (reference sequence). The CDR3 totals 13 residues. CDR3 DNA: TGCAGTGCCACCGGGACTAGCGTCAATGAGCAGTTCTTC. Its protein is CSATGTSVNEQFF.

This chain joins TRBV5-5 and TRBJ1-2; no firm D call. Trimming left V 4 bases short and J 2 bases short, with 12 bases between. The germline V gene encodes CDR1 SGHKS and CDR2 YYEKEE (reference sequence). The CDR3 length is 14 residues. CDR3 bases: TGTGCCAGCAGCCCGAGCCGGTCGAACTATGGCTACACCTTC. Protein product: CASSPSRSNYGYTF. Full variable domain (outside the CDR3, taken from reference TRBV5-5 and TRBJ1-2): DAGVTQSPTHLIKTRGQQVTLRCSPISGHKSVSWYQQVLGQGPQFIFQYYEKEERGRGNFPDRFSARQFPNYSSELNVNALLLGDSALYLCASSPSRSNYGYTFGSGTRLTVV.

This rearrangement joins TRBV6-6 to TRBJ1-4; D uncertain. The germline gives CDR1 MNHNY, CDR2 SVGAGI (reference sequence). CDR3 length: 13 residues. The V gene lost 3 bases and the J gene lost 7 bases, with 9 bases spanning the gap. The CDR3 sequence is CASSYGVTEKLFF. The CDR3 DNA follows: TGTGCCAGCAGTTATGGGGTAACTGAAAAACTGTTTTTT.

This clonotype was observed a handful of times. This chain links TRBV7-8 with TRBJ2-5, with unresolved D. V was clipped by 9 bases and J by 2 bases, with 19 bases between them. Germline assignment: CDR1 SGHVS and CDR2 FQNEAQ. CDR3 length: 15 amino acids. The CDR3 spells CASTGGQRAQETQYF. The CDR3 DNA follows: TGTGCCAGTACGGGTGGCCAGCGAGCGCAAGAGACCCAGTACTTC.

This clonotype has more than one count but fewer than ten. This rearrangement joins TRBV29-1 to TRBJ2-3; TRBD1 matches at 7 bases. CDR3 length: 14 residues. Germline assignment: CDR1 SQVTM and CDR2 ANQGSEA. V trimming: 4 bases; J trimming: 0 bases; junction bases outside the gene matches: 4. Here the CDR3 DNA reads TGCAGCGTTGGACCGGGACAGAGCACAGATACGCAGTATTTT. Translated: CSVGPGQSTDTQYF.

This clonotype was recorded a few times. V and J are TRBV10-3 and TRBJ1-2, with 9 bases lining up with TRBD1. The CDR3 consists of 18 residues. Germline trimming cut 8 bases from V and 0 bases from J; bases unmatched to any gene: 16. In germline, CDR1 is ENHRY, CDR2 SYGVKD. CDR3 DNA sequence: TGTGCCATCCTTGACGTCCAGGGACAGGGAGACTCTAACTATGGCTACACCTTC. Its protein product is CAILDVQGQGDSNYGYTF.

The chain combines TRBV6-1 with TRBJ2-3; no definite D call. The V gene lost 7 bases and the J gene lost 0 bases, with 17 bases spanning the gap. This CDR3 has 16 amino acids. Germline V gives CDR1 MNHNS, CDR2 SASEGT. The CDR3 DNA follows: TGTGCCAGCATGTGGTCGTCTGATCTTAGCACAGATACGCAGTATTTT. It codes for CASMWSSDLSTDTQYF.

This clonotype was seen at least ten times. V and J are TRBV12-3 or TRBV12-4 and TRBJ1-2; D might be TRBD1 (5 bases). V lost 8 bases to trimming and J lost 2 bases, with 15 bases between them. The CDR3 runs 14 residues. Here the CDR3 reads CASLGKGQNYGYTF. DNA for the CDR3: TGTGCCAGCCTAGGCAAGGGGCAAAACTATGGCTACACCTTC.

V is TRBV11-2 and J is TRBJ1-2; possible D gene TRBD1, 6 bases. The V and J ends lost 1 base and 8 bases respectively, with 11 bases between them. The CDR3 is 13 residues long. Germline V gene data show CDR1 as SGHAT and CDR2 as FQNNGV. CDR3 sequence: CASSLAGGPGYTF. In DNA, the CDR3 is TGTGCCAGCAGCTTAGCTGGGGGCCCCGGCTACACCTTC. The complete variable domain, with remaining parts taken from reference TRBV11-2 and TRBJ1-2, reads EAGVAQSPRYKIIEKRQSVAFWCNPISGHATLYWYQQILGQGPKLLIQFQNNGVVDDSQLPKDRFSAERLKGVDSTLKIQPAKLEDSAVYLCASSLAGGPGYTFGSGTRLTVV.

This clonotype appeared a few times. The chain joins TRBV19 to TRBJ2-1, with TRBD1 matching over 7 bases. V lost 5 bases and J lost 6; bases outside the gene matches: 10. Per the germline V gene, CDR1 is LNHDA and CDR2 is SQIVND (reference sequence). The CDR3 length is 15 residues. The DNA of the CDR3 is TGTGCCAGTAGTTTTGACAGGGCAGGTGTCAATGAGCAGTTCTTC. This codes for CASSFDRAGVNEQFF. The variable domain in full, completed from reference TRBV19 and TRBJ2-1, reads DGGITQSPKYLFRKEGQNVTLSCEQNLNHDAMYWYRQDPGQGLRLIYYSQIVNDFQKGDIAEGYSVSREKKESFPLTVTSAQKNPTAFYLCASSFDRAGVNEQFFGPGTRLTVL.

The rearrangement joins TRBV12-3 or TRBV12-4 to TRBJ2-3; 9 bases agree with TRBD2. V lost 6 bases to trimming and J lost 2 bases; unmatched junction nucleotides: 6. The CDR3 has 15 amino acids. This chain's CDR3 is CASSLSGGYTDTQYF. The CDR3, as DNA: TGTGCCAGCAGCCTTAGCGGGGGTTACACAGATACGCAGTATTTT.

Only a few counts were recorded for this clonotype. This sequence joins TRBV7-9 and TRBJ2-2; tentatively, D is TRBD1 or TRBD2 (5 bases each). CDR1 and CDR2 from the germline V gene are SEHNR and FQNEAQ (reference sequence). V shed 8 bases and J shed 0 bases, with 16 bases lying between them. The CDR3 is 16 amino acids. CDR3 coding DNA: TGTGCCAGCCGCAACCGGGACGGCGCGAACACCGGGGAGCTGTTTTTT. Protein: CASRNRDGANTGELFF. Based on the CDR3 plus reference TRBV7-9 and TRBJ2-2, the full variable domain is DTGVSQNPRHKITKRGQNVTFRCDPISEHNRLYWYRQTLGQGPEFLTYFQNEAQLEKSRLLSDRFSAERPKGSFSTLEIQRTEQGDSAMYLCASRNRDGANTGELFFGEGSRLTVL.

This chain links TRBV12-3 or TRBV12-4 with TRBJ2-5, with 8 bases identical to TRBD1. The ends lost 6 bases at V and 3 bases at J; junction bases unmatched: 6. This CDR3 has 14 amino acids. The CDR3 loop reads CASRPPQGEETQYF. The CDR3 bases are TGTGCCAGCAGGCCACCACAGGGGGAAGAGACCCAGTACTTC.

This clonotype has a handful of counts. V gene TRBV5-1 combines with J gene TRBJ2-5, with 8 bases identical to TRBD1. CDR1 is SGHRS and CDR2 is YFSETQ in the germline V gene. J was trimmed by 5 bases and V by 0 bases; bases with no gene match: 3. This CDR3 contains 14 residues. The CDR3 nucleotides read TGCGCCAGCAGCTTGGCATGGACAGGGGAGACCCAGTACTTC. This encodes CASSLAWTGETQYF. The variable domain in full, completed from reference TRBV5-1 and TRBJ2-5, reads KAGVTQTPRYLIKTRGQQVTLSCSPISGHRSVSWYQQTPGQGLQFLFEYFSETQRNKGNFPGRFSGRQFSNSRSEMNVSTLELGDSALYLCASSLAWTGETQYFGPGTRLLVL.

This clonotype was counted a few times. V usage is TRBV14 and J usage is TRBJ2-7; 12 bases are shared with TRBD1. The trim removed 3 bases at V and 5 bases at J, leaving 5 bases unmatched. CDR1 is SGHDN and CDR2 is FVKESK in the germline V gene. The CDR3 sequence is 15 residues long. As DNA, the CDR3 is TGTGCCAGCAGCCAGTGGGGACAGGGGGCAGACGAGCAGTACTTC. Its translation is CASSQWGQGADEQYF. The full variable domain, with the rest looked up from reference TRBV14 and TRBJ2-7, is EAGVTQFPSHSVIEKGQTVTLRCDPISGHDNLYWYRRVMGKEIKFLLHFVKESKQDESGMPNNRFLAERTGGTYSTLKVQPAELEDSGVYFCASSQWGQGADEQYFGPGTRLTVT.

This clonotype was picked up a small number of times. The chain combines TRBV29-1 with TRBJ1-1; TRBD1 matches 9 bases. CDR1 and CDR2 from the germline V gene are SQVTM and ANQGSEA. V lost 4 bases, J lost 1 base, and 4 bases stayed unmatched. CDR3 length: 14 amino acids. The DNA for the CDR3 is TGCAGCGTTGGGGGACAGGGAGGGAACACTGAAGCTTTCTTT. It translates to CSVGGQGGNTEAFF.

There are a few counts of this clonotype. V and J are TRBV7-4 and TRBJ2-5, with 7 bases that match TRBD1. Germline values: CDR1 SGHVT, CDR2 SQSDAQ. After removal of 2 bases from V and 3 bases from J, the junction contained 9 bases not matched to a gene. The CDR3 length is 16 residues. The chain's CDR3 is CASSLCWPTGKETQYF. The CDR3 DNA follows: TGTGCCAGCAGCTTATGTTGGCCGACAGGGAAAGAGACCCAGTACTTC.

The V call is TRBV20-1, the J call TRBJ2-1, with 11 bases matching TRBD1. The CDR3 length is 13 residues. In germline, CDR1 is DFQATT, CDR2 SNEGSKA (reference sequence). After removal of 6 bases from V and 6 bases from J, the junction contained 4 bases not matched to a gene. CDR3 in DNA: TGCAGTGCCACCGGGACAGGGGGCAATGAGCAGTTCTTC. This codes for CSATGTGGNEQFF.

The genes are TRBV6-2 or TRBV6-3 and TRBJ2-1, with TRBD2 identical over 13 bases. CDR3 length equals 24 residues. V lost 2 bases to trimming and J lost 0 bases; unmatched junction nucleotides: 22. Looked up from germline, CDR1 is MNHEY and CDR2 is SVGEGT. CDR3 in DNA: TGTGCCAGCAGTTACGACCGGGCGAAAACGTTTACTAGCGGGAGGGCTAGCTCCTACAATGAGCAGTTCTTC. This sequence encodes CASSYDRAKTFTSGRASSYNEQFF.

The rearrangement links TRBV30 to TRBJ2-7; D unclear. The V end was cut by 0 bases, the J end by 0 bases, with 18 bases between. The CDR3 totals 17 residues. CDR1 and CDR2 from the germline V gene are GTSNPN and SVGIG (reference sequence). DNA of the CDR3: TGTGCCTGGAGTGTAGATACCCCCCACAAGTTCTCCTACGAGCAGTACTTC. It is translated as CAWSVDTPHKFSYEQYF.

This clonotype was observed a few times. The rearrangement joins TRBV5-5 to TRBJ2-7; D remains unclear. Germline V gives CDR1 SGHKS, CDR2 YYEKEE (reference sequence). Trimming removed 6 bases at V and 2 bases at J, with 18 bases between. The CDR3 totals 15 residues. This chain's CDR3 is CASTLSPTEAYEQYF. The CDR3 bases are TGTGCCAGCACCCTATCCCCTACCGAAGCCTACGAGCAGTACTTC.

This clonotype has just a few counts. The DNA of the CDR3 is TGCGCCAGCAGCTTTAAAGGACAGGGAGAGACCCAGTACTTC. Protein: CASSFKGQGETQYF. The V gene is TRBV5-1, the J gene TRBJ2-5; TRBD1 matches at 8 bases. Losses at the gene ends were 2 bases for V and 4 bases for J; bases not matched to a gene: 4. The CDR3 has 14 residues. Germline V gene sequence: CDR1 SGHRS, CDR2 YFSETQ.

This clonotype was observed at least ten times. The V and J genes are TRBV7-9 and TRBJ2-1; D remains ambiguous. Trimming cost V 5 bases and J 9 bases, with 8 bases left between them. The CDR3 sequence is 11 residues long. Germline CDR1 is SEHNR and CDR2 is FQNEAQ (reference sequence). The CDR3 sequence is CASSLRGEQFF. CDR3 bases: TGTGCCAGCAGCCTAAGAGGTGAGCAGTTCTTC.

This clonotype was found a few times. The J gene is TRBJ1-5, the V gene TRBV29-1; weak D call: TRBD1 (6 bases). This CDR3 region has 13 residues. From germline, CDR1 is SQVTM and CDR2 ANQGSEA. Between the trimmed V and J ends, which lost 4 bases and 4 bases, there was a span of 11 bases. The CDR3 reads CSVGQGINQPQHF. DNA for the CDR3: TGCAGCGTTGGGCAGGGGATAAATCAGCCCCAGCATTTT. Combining the CDR3 with reference TRBV29-1 and TRBJ1-5 gives the whole variable domain SAVISQKPSRDICQRGTSLTIQCQVDSQVTMMFWYRQQPGQSLTLIATANQGSEATYESGFVIDKFPISRPNLTFSTLTVSNMSPEDSSIYLCSVGQGINQPQHFGDGTRLSIL.